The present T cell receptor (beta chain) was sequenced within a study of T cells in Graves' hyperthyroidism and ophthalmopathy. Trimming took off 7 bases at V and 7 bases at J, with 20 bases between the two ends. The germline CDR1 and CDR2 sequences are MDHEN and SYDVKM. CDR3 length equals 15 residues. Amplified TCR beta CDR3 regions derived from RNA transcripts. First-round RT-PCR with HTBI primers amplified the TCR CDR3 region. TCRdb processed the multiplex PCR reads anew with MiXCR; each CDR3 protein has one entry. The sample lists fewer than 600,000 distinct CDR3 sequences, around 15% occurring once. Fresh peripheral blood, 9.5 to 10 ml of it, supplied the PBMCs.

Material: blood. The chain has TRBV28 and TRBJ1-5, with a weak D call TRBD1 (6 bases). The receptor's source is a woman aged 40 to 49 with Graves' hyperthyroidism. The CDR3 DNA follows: TGTGCCAGCATCAACGGTCTACAGGGAGGGCAGCCCCAGCATTTT. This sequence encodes CASINGLQGGQPQHF.